The 3 T cell receptor beta chains below come from one sample, sequenced in a study of T cell repertoires in cytomegalovirus infection. What these receptors recognize is not known. TCRdb itself ran the reads through MiXCR, one entry per CDR3 protein. The sample lists about 920,000 distinct CDR3 sequences; 30% to 40% were seen once. Sequences were derived from cultured CD8+ T cells from PBMCs, sampled from culture after CMV antigen stimulation. Every receptor here comes from a human donor in good health (CMV status not recorded). Some clones in this sample may be carry-over from other donors' samples.

This clonotype occurred a few times. For the CDR3, the DNA is TGTGCCAGTAGTGAGGGGCTAGCAGTTCGTTCAGATACGCAGTATTTT. Translating it yields CASSEGLAVRSDTQYF. The V and J genes are TRBV19 and TRBJ2-3, with D possibly called TRBD1 or TRBD2 (5 bases each). Trimming took off 5 bases at V and 4 bases at J, with 19 bases between the two ends. Germline-derived CDR1 and CDR2 are LNHDA and SQIVND (reference sequence). The CDR3 spans 16 residues.

V is TRBV6-5 and J is TRBJ1-1; D is ambiguous. Germline loops: CDR1 MNHEY, CDR2 SVGAGI. Between the trimmed V and J ends, which lost 7 bases and 5 bases, there was a span of 8 bases. This CDR3 comprises 11 residues. Here the CDR3 reads CASTSWTEAFF. The CDR3 bases are TGTGCCAGCACCTCCTGGACTGAAGCTTTCTTT.

This rearrangement joins TRBV12-3 or TRBV12-4 to TRBJ1-1; TRBD1 might be the D (5 bases). Trimming pared 7 bases from V and 2 bases from J, leaving 11 bases between. The CDR3 has 13 amino acids. DNA for the CDR3: TGTGCCAGCACGGGAGGGGACAACACTGAAGCTTTCTTT. The encoded protein is CASTGGDNTEAFF.